These 13 T cell receptor beta chains were sequenced from one sample in a study of T cell repertoires in cytomegalovirus infection. These receptors' targets are unknown. In TCRdb, the reads were re-called with MiXCR into one record per CDR3 protein. The data hold roughly 990,000 distinct CDR3 sequences, with about a third observed a single time. Specimen: cultured CD8+ T cells from PBMCs, collected from culture after CMV antigen stimulation. These receptors were taken from a human donor in good health (CMV status not recorded). Some clones in this sample may be carry-over from other donors' samples.

This clonotype was found a few times. One end of the junction does not line up with germline, which may come from a read error. The rearrangement joins TRBV7-7 to TRBJ2-1; 9 bases map to TRBD1. This CDR3 has 12 amino acids. The germline CDR1 and CDR2 sequences are SSHAT and FNYEAQ (reference sequence). CDR3: CASSSPGQGLFF. The CDR3, as DNA: TGTGCTAGCAGTTCTCCGGGACAGGGTCTGTTCTTC.

Ten or more counts support this clonotype. As DNA, the CDR3 is TGTGCCAGCACCATCGCCGGGACTATCGAAGAGACCCAGTACTTC. As protein: CASTIAGTIEETQYF. The chain is built from TRBV7-2 and TRBJ2-5; 7 nucleotides match TRBD2. The V segment lost 7 bases and the J segment 3 bases; nucleotides outside the gene matches: 11. Germline V lookup: CDR1 SGHTA, CDR2 FQGNSA. The CDR3 consists of 15 residues.

The V call is TRBV6-2 or TRBV6-3, the J call TRBJ2-1, with 8 bases matching TRBD1. V lost 5 bases to trimming and J lost 5 bases; unmatched junction nucleotides: 14. Germline CDR1 is MNHEY and CDR2 is SVGEGT. The CDR3 totals 17 residues. CDR3 nucleotides: TGTGCCAGCAGTGAGGGCCAGGGGGCAACTACGAACAATGAGCAGTTCTTC. Its protein is CASSEGQGATTNNEQFF.

V usage is TRBV4-2 and J usage is TRBJ2-7; 9 bases line up with TRBD1. From germline, CDR1 is LGHNA and CDR2 YNFKEQ. The CDR3 has 16 amino acids. Trimming cost V 2 bases and J 1 base; bases outside gene matches: 6. This CDR3 reads CASSQSVTGGSYEQYF. Here the CDR3 DNA reads TGTGCCAGCAGCCAATCGGTGACAGGGGGGTCCTACGAGCAGTACTTC.

This rearrangement joins TRBV18 to TRBJ1-1; 9 bases are a match to TRBD1. From germline, CDR1 is KGHSH and CDR2 LQKENI. The length of the CDR3 is 16 residues. Trimming at V came to 4 bases and at J to 0 bases, leaving 6 bases not matched to a gene. The CDR3 loop reads CASSRRQGEVNTEAFF. DNA of the CDR3: TGTGCCAGCTCACGGAGACAGGGGGAAGTGAACACTGAAGCTTTCTTT.

The chain employs TRBV7-6 and TRBJ2-3; no clear D. The V gene's germline CDR1 is SGHVS and CDR2 FNYEAQ. The CDR3 length is 13 residues. The V end was cut by 11 bases, the J end by 3 bases, with 15 bases between. This chain's CDR3 is CASAQYGTDTQYF. CDR3 bases: TGTGCCTCAGCTCAGTACGGGACAGATACGCAGTATTTT.

The chain uses TRBV29-1 and TRBJ2-1; D unclear. Looked up from germline, CDR1 is SQVTM and CDR2 is ANQGSEA. The CDR3 is 13 amino acids. The V gene lost 2 bases and the J gene lost 0 bases, with 5 bases spanning the gap. Written as DNA, the CDR3 is TGCAGCGTTGAACACCCCTCCTACAATGAGCAGTTCTTC. Translation: CSVEHPSYNEQFF.

V and J are TRBV7-2 and TRBJ2-5; D is undetermined. The ends were cut back, 2 bases at V and 0 bases at J, with 10 bases in the middle. Germline V lookup: CDR1 SGHTA, CDR2 FQGNSA. The CDR3 has 15 amino acids. This chain's CDR3 is CASSLRRTYQETQYF. The CDR3 DNA sequence: TGTGCCAGCAGCTTAAGAAGGACGTACCAAGAGACCCAGTACTTC. Combining the CDR3 with reference TRBV7-2 and TRBJ2-5 gives the whole variable domain GAGVSQSPSNKVTEKGKDVELRCDPISGHTALYWYRQSLGQGLEFLIYFQGNSAPDKSGLPSDRFSAERTGGSVSTLTIQRTQQEDSAVYLCASSLRRTYQETQYFGPGTRLLVL.

This clonotype was seen more than once but under ten times. The chain carries TRBV6-2 or TRBV6-3 and TRBJ2-7; tentatively, D is TRBD1 (6 bases). In germline, CDR1 is MNHEY, CDR2 SVGEGT. This CDR3 spans 14 amino acids. V was pared by 2 bases and J by 2 bases, with 10 bases between. The DNA of the CDR3 is TGTGCCAGCAGTTACGGGGACACCACCTACGAGCAGTACGTC. It translates to CASSYGDTTYEQYV.

This clonotype was seen more than once but under ten times. The chain is built from TRBV20-1 and TRBJ2-1; TRBD1 is a possible D gene (6 bases). Trimming took off 1 base at V and 8 bases at J, with 9 bases between the two ends. The CDR3 totals 12 residues. In germline, CDR1 is DFQATT, CDR2 SNEGSKA (reference sequence). CDR3 bases: TGCAGTGCTAGAGCAGGGGACGATGAGCAGTTCTTC. It yields the protein CSARAGDDEQFF.

This chain uses TRBV4-1 with TRBJ2-7; 12 bases are a match to TRBD1. Trimming at V came to 3 bases and at J to 6 bases, leaving 6 bases not matched to a gene. CDR3 size: 15 residues. Germline assignment: CDR1 MGHRA and CDR2 YSYEKL. This CDR3 is CASSQVSGQGAEQYV. In DNA, the CDR3 is TGCGCCAGCAGCCAGGTTTCGGGACAGGGGGCCGAGCAGTACGTC.

This chain links TRBV11-1 with TRBJ2-7; 7 positions match TRBD2. The V gene end was trimmed by 5 bases and the J gene end by 3 bases; junction bases not matched to a gene: 16. The CDR3 spans 17 residues. Germline V gene sequence: CDR1 SGHAT, CDR2 FQDESV (reference sequence). The CDR3 DNA is TGTGCCAGCAGCCCGGAGCGGGGACCAGGTATTTTCTACGAGCAGTACTTC. Encoded protein: CASSPERGPGIFYEQYF.

In its sample, this clonotype was seen a few times. V is TRBV5-1 and J is TRBJ2-7; no definite D call. CDR3 length: 15 amino acids. V was cut by 2 bases and J by 5 bases, with 17 bases left in between. CDR1 and CDR2 from the germline V gene are SGHRS and YFSETQ. The CDR3 protein is CASSLTSHKPHEQYF. CDR3 in DNA: TGCGCCAGCAGCTTAACATCGCATAAACCCCACGAGCAGTACTTC.